The source of this TCR beta chain is a study of OX40 agonist ivuxolimab in advanced cancers. Study information: Treatment of patients was with ivuxolimab, an agonistic anti-OX40 (CD134) antibody. Dose-escalation subjects each had hepatocellular carcinoma, melanoma, renal cell or head and neck cancer. Findings and caveats of the study: At 0.1 to 3.0 mg/kg and by week 6, clonal expansion occurred in CD4+ and CD8+ blood T cells. Antigen specificity remained undetermined for the expanded peripheral T cells.

Germline V gene data show CDR1 as SGHRS and CDR2 as YFSETQ. The CDR3 length is 15 residues. V lost 1 base, J lost 1 base, and 9 bases lay in between. The assay was immunoSEQ multiplex PCR, and TCRdb's table has in-frame clones only and misses some. The table includes around 76,000 clones, just over 85% detected once. As to this clone: Its matching antigen is unknown.

Sequencing used CD4+ or CD8+ T cells sorted from blood, obtained in a trial of the OX40 agonist ivuxolimab. This chain connects TRBV5-1 to TRBJ1-5; tentative D call: TRBD1 (5 bases). The TCR originated in an adult with an advanced solid tumor such as melanoma, head and neck, liver or kidney cancer. In DNA form, the CDR3 reads TGCGCCAGCAGCTTGACGGGGGTAAGCAATCAGCCCCAGCATTTT. This translates into CASSLTGVSNQPQHF. The whole variable domain, remainder taken from reference TRBV5-1 and TRBJ1-5, is KAGVTQTPRYLIKTRGQQVTLSCSPISGHRSVSWYQQTPGQGLQFLFEYFSETQRNKGNFPGRFSGRQFSNSRSEMNVSTLELGDSALYLCASSLTGVSNQPQHFGDGTRLSIL.